Presented here are 15 T cell receptor beta chains from one specimen sequenced in a study of blood T cell repertoires in COVID-19. Only in-frame clones appear in the TCRdb table, and some are missing; sequencing was by immunoSEQ multiplex PCR. The sample lists hundreds of thousands of clones; about 80% were seen once. Material for sequencing was peripheral blood. These receptors came from a woman in her forties with active or convalescent COVID-19.

This sequence joins TRBV7-9 and TRBJ2-7; TRBD1 aligns across 7 bases. The CDR3 sequence is 14 residues long. Looked up from germline, CDR1 is SEHNR and CDR2 is FQNEAQ (reference sequence). V was clipped by 5 bases and J by 7 bases; unmatched bases: 11. The CDR3 reads CASSTPDRAGEQYF. CDR3 in DNA: TGTGCCAGCAGCACCCCAGACAGGGCCGGAGAGCAGTACTTC.

The chain is built from TRBV4-1 and TRBJ1-6; 8 bases are a match to TRBD1. CDR1 and CDR2 from the germline V gene are MGHRA and YSYEKL. The CDR3 extends over 14 amino acids. Trimming took 3 bases from V and 10 from J; bases not matched to a gene: 5. The CDR3 sequence is CASSQGTGGSPLHF. CDR3 in DNA: TGCGCCAGCAGCCAGGGGACAGGAGGCTCACCCCTCCACTTT.

This clone has just a few counts. The V call is TRBV19, the J call TRBJ2-1, with 12 bases identical to TRBD2. V lost 8 bases to trimming and J lost 4 bases; unmatched junction nucleotides: 9. The CDR3 contains 16 residues. Germline CDR1 LNHDA, CDR2 SQIVND (reference sequence). The CDR3 sequence: CASLDRTSGKYNEQFF. As DNA, the CDR3 is TGTGCCAGTCTAGACCGGACTAGCGGGAAGTACAATGAGCAGTTCTTC.

This clone showed up just once. The chain links TRBV5-1 to TRBJ2-1, with TRBD2 matching 7 bases. Per the germline V gene, CDR1 is SGHRS and CDR2 is YFSETQ. Unmatched junction bases numbered 3, after V lost 4 bases and J lost 5 bases. The CDR3 extends over 13 amino acids. The chain's CDR3 is CASSIGTNNEQFF. The CDR3 DNA reads as TGCGCCAGCAGCATAGGGACTAACAATGAGCAGTTCTTC. Complete variable domain (other parts from reference TRBV5-1 and TRBJ2-1): KAGVTQTPRYLIKTRGQQVTLSCSPISGHRSVSWYQQTPGQGLQFLFEYFSETQRNKGNFPGRFSGRQFSNSRSEMNVSTLELGDSALYLCASSIGTNNEQFFGPGTRLTVL.

This chain uses TRBV28 with TRBJ2-1; D is uncertain. The CDR3 consists of 12 residues. From germline, CDR1 is MDHEN and CDR2 SYDVKM. Trimming removed 1 base at V and 7 bases at J, with 5 bases between. The CDR3 region is CASSLSRNEQFF. CDR3 bases: TGTGCCAGCAGTTTATCGCGGAATGAGCAGTTCTTC.

The chain joins TRBV5-6 to TRBJ1-3; 9 nucleotides match TRBD1. Germline CDR1 reads SGHDT; CDR2 reads YYEEEE. Trimming at V came to 0 bases and at J to 2 bases, leaving 3 bases not matched to a gene. This CDR3 is 16 amino acids long. CDR3 amino acids: CASSLGDRVPGNTIYF. In nucleotides, the CDR3 is TGTGCCAGCAGCTTGGGGGACAGGGTACCTGGAAACACCATATATTTT.

V is TRBV3-1 (or the pseudogene TRBV3-2) and J is TRBJ2-2; 7 positions match TRBD1. Trimming removed 2 bases from V and 5 bases from J; junction bases left unmatched: 8. Germline V gene sequence: CDR1 LGHDT, CDR2 YNNKEL (reference sequence). The CDR3 consists of 16 residues. The CDR3 here is CASSQHTGTATGELFF. In nucleotides, the CDR3 is TGTGCCAGCAGCCAACATACCGGGACAGCGACCGGGGAGCTGTTTTTT.

This clone showed up just a few times. The chain is built from TRBV28 and TRBJ2-1, with a possible D match to TRBD1 (6 bases). CDR3 length equals 15 residues. Per germline, CDR1 MDHEN and CDR2 SYDVKM. V lost 6 bases to trimming and J lost 1 base, with 13 bases between them. CDR3 protein: CASRQIQGSYNEQFF. In nucleotides, the CDR3 is TGTGCCAGCAGACAGATACAGGGATCCTACAATGAGCAGTTCTTC.

The J gene is TRBJ2-7, the V gene TRBV23-1, with D perhaps matching TRBD2 (5 bases). TRBV23-1 is sorted into the ORF group, with uncertain function. The V end was cut by 6 bases, the J end by 1 base, with 37 bases between. The CDR3 is made up of 22 amino acids. CDR3 sequence reads: CASSTTSGTRSGPNRMSYEQYF. The CDR3, as DNA: TGCGCCAGCAGCACCACCAGCGGCACACGCAGTGGGCCCAACAGAATGTCCTACGAGCAGTACTTC.

On this clone itself: At one boundary the junction diverges from the germline segment, which might be a read error. The chain links TRBV7-7 to TRBJ1-4, with 7 bases matching TRBD1. This CDR3 has 15 amino acids. Germline V gives CDR1 SSHAT, CDR2 FNYEAQ (reference sequence). CDR3 loop: CASSLGQAFNEKLFF. The CDR3 DNA reads as TGTGCTAGCAGCTTAGGACAGGCCTTTAATGAAAAACTGTTTTTT. The full variable domain, completed using reference TRBV7-7 and TRBJ1-4, is GAGVSQSPRYKVTKRGQDVTLRCDPISSHATLYWYQQALGQGPEFLTYFNYEAQPDKSGLPSDRFSAERPEGSISTLTIQRTEQRDSAMYRCASSLGQAFNEKLFFGSGTQLSVL.

This chain joins TRBV6-5 and TRBJ1-2; TRBD1 matches 7 bases. In germline, CDR1 is MNHEY, CDR2 SVGAGI. V lost 6 bases, J lost 4 bases, and 8 bases stayed unmatched. This CDR3 is 14 amino acids long. Here the CDR3 DNA reads TGTGCCAGCAGAGGGACAGCCAACGCCTATGGCTACACCTTC. Translating it yields CASRGTANAYGYTF.

In this sample, this clone turned up once. The V gene is TRBV30, the J gene TRBJ2-7; 13 positions agree with TRBD2. Per germline, CDR1 GTSNPN and CDR2 SVGIG (reference sequence). CDR3 size: 16 residues. V was clipped by 3 bases and J by 0 bases; unmatched bases: 5. This CDR3 reads CAWRVGTSGDSYEQYF. In DNA, the CDR3 is TGTGCCTGGAGGGTCGGGACTAGCGGGGACTCCTACGAGCAGTACTTC.

The chain links TRBV4-3 to TRBJ1-4; no clear D. Germline values: CDR1 LGHNA, CDR2 YSLEER. The CDR3 has 15 amino acids. V shed 0 bases and J shed 10 bases, with 15 bases lying between them. The CDR3: CASSQDRVLDGKLFF. The CDR3 bases are TGCGCCAGCAGCCAAGATCGGGTCTTAGACGGAAAACTGTTTTTT.

V is TRBV24-1 and J is TRBJ1-1, with 9 positions matching TRBD1. CDR1 KGHDR and CDR2 SFDVKD come from the germline V gene. CDR3 size: 16 residues. The junction had 11 bases not matched to a gene; V was cut back by 6 bases and J by 4 bases. The DNA for the CDR3 is TGTGCCACCAGTATTAAGACAGGGGGTCGGGGCACTGAAGCTTTCTTT. It is translated as CATSIKTGGRGTEAFF.

The J gene is TRBJ1-1, the V gene TRBV6-5; tentative D call: TRBD1 (5 bases). V lost 5 bases and J 0 bases, leaving 10 bases between the germline ends. Germline lookup yields CDR1 MNHEY and CDR2 SVGAGI. The CDR3 covers 14 residues. The CDR3 loop reads CASSITTVNTEAFF. The DNA of the CDR3 is TGTGCCAGCAGTATTACGACAGTGAACACTGAAGCTTTCTTT.